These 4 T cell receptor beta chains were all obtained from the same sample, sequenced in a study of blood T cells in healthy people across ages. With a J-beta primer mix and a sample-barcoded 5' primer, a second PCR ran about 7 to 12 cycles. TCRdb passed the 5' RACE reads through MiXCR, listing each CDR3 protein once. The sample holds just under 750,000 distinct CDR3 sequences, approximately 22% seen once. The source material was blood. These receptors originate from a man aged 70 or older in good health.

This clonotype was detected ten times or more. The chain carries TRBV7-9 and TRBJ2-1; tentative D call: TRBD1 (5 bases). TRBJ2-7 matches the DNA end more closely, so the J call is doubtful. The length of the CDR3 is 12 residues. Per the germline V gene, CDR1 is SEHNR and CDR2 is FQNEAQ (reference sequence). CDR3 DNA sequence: TGTGCCAGAAAAGGGGATTACCACGAGCAGTACTTC. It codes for CARKGDYHEQYF.

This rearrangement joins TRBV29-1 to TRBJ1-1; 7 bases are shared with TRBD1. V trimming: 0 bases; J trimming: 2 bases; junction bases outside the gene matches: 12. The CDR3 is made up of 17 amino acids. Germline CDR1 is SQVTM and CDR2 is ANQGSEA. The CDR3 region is CSVEDRGRWDENTEAFF. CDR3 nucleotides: TGCAGCGTTGAAGATAGGGGGCGGTGGGACGAAAACACTGAAGCTTTCTTT.

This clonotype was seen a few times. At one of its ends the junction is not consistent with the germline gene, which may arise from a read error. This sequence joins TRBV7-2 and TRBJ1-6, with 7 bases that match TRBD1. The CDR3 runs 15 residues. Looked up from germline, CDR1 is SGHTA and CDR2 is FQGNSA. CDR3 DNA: TGTGCCAGCAGCAATGGACAGGCTTTTAATTCGCCCCTCCACTTT. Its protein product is CASSNGQAFNSPLHF.

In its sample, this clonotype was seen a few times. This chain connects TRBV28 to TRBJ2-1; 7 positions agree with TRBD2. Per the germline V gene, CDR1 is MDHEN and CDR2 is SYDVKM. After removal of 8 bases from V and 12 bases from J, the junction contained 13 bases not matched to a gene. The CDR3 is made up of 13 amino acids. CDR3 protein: CASWASGSIVQFF. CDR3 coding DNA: TGTGCCAGCTGGGCTAGCGGTAGTATTGTGCAGTTCTTC.